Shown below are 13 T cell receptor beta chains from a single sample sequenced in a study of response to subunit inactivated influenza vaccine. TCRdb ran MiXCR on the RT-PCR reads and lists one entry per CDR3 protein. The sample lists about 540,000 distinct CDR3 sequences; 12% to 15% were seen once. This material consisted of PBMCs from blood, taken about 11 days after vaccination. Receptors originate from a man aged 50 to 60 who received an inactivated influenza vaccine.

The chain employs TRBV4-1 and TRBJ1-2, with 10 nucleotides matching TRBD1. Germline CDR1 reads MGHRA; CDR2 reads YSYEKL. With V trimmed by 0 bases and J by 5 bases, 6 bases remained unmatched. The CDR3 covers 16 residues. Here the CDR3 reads CASSQDWGQGKYGYTF. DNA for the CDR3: TGCGCCAGCAGCCAAGATTGGGGACAGGGGAAATATGGCTACACCTTC.

This chain's CDR3 is CASRWGIGELFF. In nucleotides, the CDR3 is TGTGCCAGTCGATGGGGAATCGGGGAGCTGTTTTTT. V usage is TRBV19 and J usage is TRBJ2-2; D ambiguous. Germline lookup yields CDR1 LNHDA and CDR2 SQIVND (reference sequence). V lost 8 bases and J 7 bases, leaving 11 bases between the germline ends. The CDR3 has 12 residues.

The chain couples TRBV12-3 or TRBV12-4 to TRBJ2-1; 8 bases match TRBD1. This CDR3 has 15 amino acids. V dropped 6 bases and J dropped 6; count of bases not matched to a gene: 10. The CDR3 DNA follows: TGTGCCAGCAGGGGCGGACAGGGAGGCGTCAATGAGCAGTTCTTC. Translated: CASRGGQGGVNEQFF.

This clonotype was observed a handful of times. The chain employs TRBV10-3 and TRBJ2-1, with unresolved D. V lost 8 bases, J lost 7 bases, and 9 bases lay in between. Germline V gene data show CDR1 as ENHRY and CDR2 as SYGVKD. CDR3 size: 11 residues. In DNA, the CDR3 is TGTGCCATCTGGGCCAGTAATGAGCAGTTCTTC. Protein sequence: CAIWASNEQFF.

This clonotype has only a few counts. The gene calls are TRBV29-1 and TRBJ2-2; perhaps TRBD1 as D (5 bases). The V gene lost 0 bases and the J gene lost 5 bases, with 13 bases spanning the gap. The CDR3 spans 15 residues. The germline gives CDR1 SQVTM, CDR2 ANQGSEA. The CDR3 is CSVEEAGRTTGELFF. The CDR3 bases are TGCAGCGTTGAAGAGGCAGGGCGAACGACCGGGGAGCTGTTTTTT.

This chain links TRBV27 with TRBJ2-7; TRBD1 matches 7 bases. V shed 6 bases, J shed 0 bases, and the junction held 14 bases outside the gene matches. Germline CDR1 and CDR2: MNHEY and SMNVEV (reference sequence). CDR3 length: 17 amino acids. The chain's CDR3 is CASSKEGAYRSSYEQYF. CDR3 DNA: TGTGCCAGCAGCAAAGAGGGGGCATACCGCAGCTCCTACGAGCAGTACTTC.

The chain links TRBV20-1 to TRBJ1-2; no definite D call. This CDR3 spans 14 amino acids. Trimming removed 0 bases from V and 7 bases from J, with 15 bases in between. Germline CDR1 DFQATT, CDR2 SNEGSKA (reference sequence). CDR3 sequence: CSARDFPHYLGYTF. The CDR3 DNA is TGCAGTGCTAGAGATTTCCCCCACTATCTTGGCTACACCTTC.

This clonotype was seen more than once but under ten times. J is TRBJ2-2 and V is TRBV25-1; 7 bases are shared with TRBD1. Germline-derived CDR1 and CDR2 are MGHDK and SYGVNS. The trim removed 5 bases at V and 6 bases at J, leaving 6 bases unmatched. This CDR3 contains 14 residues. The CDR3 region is CASSRQGTAGELFF. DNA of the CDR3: TGTGCCAGCAGTAGACAGGGAACTGCCGGGGAGCTGTTTTTT.

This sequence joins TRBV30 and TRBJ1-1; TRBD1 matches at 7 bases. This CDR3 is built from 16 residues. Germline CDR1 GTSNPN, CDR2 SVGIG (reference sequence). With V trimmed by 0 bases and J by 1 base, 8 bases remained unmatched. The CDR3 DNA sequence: TGTGCCTGGAGTGTACTAAGGGGGACAGCGAACACTGAAGCTTTCTTT. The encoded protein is CAWSVLRGTANTEAFF.

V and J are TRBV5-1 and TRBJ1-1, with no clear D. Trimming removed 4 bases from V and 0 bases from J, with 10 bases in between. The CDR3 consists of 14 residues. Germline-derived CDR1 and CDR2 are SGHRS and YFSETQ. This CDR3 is CASSPWLVNTEAFF. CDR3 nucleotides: TGCGCCAGCAGCCCCTGGCTAGTGAACACTGAAGCTTTCTTT.

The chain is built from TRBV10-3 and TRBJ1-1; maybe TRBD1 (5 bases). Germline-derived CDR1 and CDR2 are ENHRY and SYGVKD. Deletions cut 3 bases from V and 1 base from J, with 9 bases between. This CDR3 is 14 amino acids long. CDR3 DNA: TGTGCCATCAGTGAAGGGGAGACGAACACTGAAGCTTTCTTT. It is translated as CAISEGETNTEAFF.

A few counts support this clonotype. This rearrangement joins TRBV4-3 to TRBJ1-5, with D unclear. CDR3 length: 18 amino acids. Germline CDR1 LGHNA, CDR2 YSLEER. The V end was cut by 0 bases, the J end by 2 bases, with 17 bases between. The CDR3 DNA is TGCGCCAGCAGCCAAGATGCGATGAGGGAGTTCGGCAATCAGCCCCAGCATTTT. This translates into CASSQDAMREFGNQPQHF.

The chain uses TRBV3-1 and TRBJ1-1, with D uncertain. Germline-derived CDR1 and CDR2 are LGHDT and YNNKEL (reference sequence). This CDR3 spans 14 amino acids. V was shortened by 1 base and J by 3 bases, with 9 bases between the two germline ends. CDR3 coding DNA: TGTGCCAGCAGCCAAGTTATCGGGGACACTGAAGCTTTCTTT. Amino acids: CASSQVIGDTEAFF. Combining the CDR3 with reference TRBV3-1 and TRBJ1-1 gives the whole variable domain DTAVSQTPKYLVTQMGNDKSIKCEQNLGHDTMYWYKQDSKKFLKIMFSYNNKELIINETVPNRFSPKSPDKAHLNLHINSLELGDSAVYFCASSQVIGDTEAFFGQGTRLTVV.